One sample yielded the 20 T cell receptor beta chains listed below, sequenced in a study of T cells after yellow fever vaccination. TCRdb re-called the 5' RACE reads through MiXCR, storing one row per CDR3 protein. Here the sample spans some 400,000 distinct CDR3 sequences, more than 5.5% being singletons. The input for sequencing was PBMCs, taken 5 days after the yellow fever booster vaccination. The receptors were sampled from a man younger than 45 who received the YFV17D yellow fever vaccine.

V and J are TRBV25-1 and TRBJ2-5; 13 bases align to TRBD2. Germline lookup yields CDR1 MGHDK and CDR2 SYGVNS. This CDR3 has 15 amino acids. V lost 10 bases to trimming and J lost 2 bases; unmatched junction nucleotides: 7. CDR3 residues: CATSQGLAGQETQYF. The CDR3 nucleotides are TGTGCCACCTCCCAGGGACTAGCGGGGCAAGAGACCCAGTACTTC.

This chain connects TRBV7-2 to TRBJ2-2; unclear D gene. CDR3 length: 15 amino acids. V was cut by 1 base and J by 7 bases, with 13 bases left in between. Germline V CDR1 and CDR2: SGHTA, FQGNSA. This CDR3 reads CASSLVSTQSGELFF. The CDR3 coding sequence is TGTGCCAGCAGCTTAGTGTCGACTCAGAGCGGGGAGCTGTTTTTT.

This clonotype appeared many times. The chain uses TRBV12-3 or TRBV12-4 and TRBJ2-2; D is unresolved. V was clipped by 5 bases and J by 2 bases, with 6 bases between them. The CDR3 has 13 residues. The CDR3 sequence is CASSPSNTGELFF. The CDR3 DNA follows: TGTGCCAGCAGTCCCTCCAACACCGGGGAGCTGTTTTTT.

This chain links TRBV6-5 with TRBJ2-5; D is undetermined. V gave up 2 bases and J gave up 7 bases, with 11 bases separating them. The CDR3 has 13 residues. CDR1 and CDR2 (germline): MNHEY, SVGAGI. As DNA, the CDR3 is TGTGCCAGCAGTTACGATTGGGCCCGGACCCAGTACTTC. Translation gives CASSYDWARTQYF.

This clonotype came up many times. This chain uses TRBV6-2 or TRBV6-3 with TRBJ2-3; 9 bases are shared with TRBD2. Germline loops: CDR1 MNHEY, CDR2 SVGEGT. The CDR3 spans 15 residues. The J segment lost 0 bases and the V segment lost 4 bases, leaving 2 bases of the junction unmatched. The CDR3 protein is CASSWTSASTDTQYF. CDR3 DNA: TGTGCCAGCAGTTGGACTAGCGCCAGCACAGATACGCAGTATTTT.

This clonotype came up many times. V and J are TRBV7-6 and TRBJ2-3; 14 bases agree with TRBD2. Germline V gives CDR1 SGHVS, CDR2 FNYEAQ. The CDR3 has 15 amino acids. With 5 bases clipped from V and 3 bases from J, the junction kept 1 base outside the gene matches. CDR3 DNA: TGTGCCAGCAGCCGGACTAGCGGGAGGACAGATACGCAGTATTTT. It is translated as CASSRTSGRTDTQYF.

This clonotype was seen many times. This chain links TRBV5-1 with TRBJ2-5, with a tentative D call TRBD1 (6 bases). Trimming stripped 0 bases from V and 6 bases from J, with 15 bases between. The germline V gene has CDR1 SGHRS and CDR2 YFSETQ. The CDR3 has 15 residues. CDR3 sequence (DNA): TGCGCCAGCAGCTTGGACCTCTGGGGGCGGAAGACCCAGTACTTC. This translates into CASSLDLWGRKTQYF.

CDR3 sequence reads: CASSLEAGLAKNIQYF. In DNA form, the CDR3 reads TGTGCCAGCAGCTTAGAGGCAGGACTAGCCAAAAACATTCAGTACTTC. The chain combines TRBV7-2 with TRBJ2-4, with TRBD2 as a possible D gene (5 bases). The V end was cut by 1 base, the J end by 0 bases, with 10 bases between. Per the germline V gene, CDR1 is SGHTA and CDR2 is FQGNSA. This CDR3 region has 16 residues.

The DNA of the CDR3 is TGTGCCAGCACCCTCAAAGGTGAATGGTGGGAGACCCAGTACTTC. This sequence encodes CASTLKGEWWETQYF. This chain connects TRBV6-1 to TRBJ2-5; D gene uncertain. This CDR3 region has 15 residues. Germline V CDR1 and CDR2: MNHNS, SASEGT. V shed 7 bases and J shed 5 bases, with 20 bases lying between them.

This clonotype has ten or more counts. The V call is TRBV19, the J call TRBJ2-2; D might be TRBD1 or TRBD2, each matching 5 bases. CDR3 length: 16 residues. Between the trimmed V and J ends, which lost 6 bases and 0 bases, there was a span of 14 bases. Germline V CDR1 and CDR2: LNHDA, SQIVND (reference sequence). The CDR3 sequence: CASSPTRDANTGELFF. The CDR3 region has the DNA TGTGCCAGTAGCCCCACACGGGACGCGAACACCGGGGAGCTGTTTTTT.

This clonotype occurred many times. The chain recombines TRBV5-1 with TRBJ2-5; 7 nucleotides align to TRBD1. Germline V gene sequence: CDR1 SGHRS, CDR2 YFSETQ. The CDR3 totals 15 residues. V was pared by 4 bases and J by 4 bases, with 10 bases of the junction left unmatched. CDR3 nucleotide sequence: TGCGCCAGCAGCACGGGGACAGTCGGTGGAGAGACCCAGTACTTC. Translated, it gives CASSTGTVGGETQYF.

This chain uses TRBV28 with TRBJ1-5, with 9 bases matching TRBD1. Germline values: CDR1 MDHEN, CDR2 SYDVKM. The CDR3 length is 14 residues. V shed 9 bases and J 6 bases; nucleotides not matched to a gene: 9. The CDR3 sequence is CASITGQGFQPQHF. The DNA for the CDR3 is TGTGCCAGTATCACCGGACAGGGGTTTCAGCCCCAGCATTTT.

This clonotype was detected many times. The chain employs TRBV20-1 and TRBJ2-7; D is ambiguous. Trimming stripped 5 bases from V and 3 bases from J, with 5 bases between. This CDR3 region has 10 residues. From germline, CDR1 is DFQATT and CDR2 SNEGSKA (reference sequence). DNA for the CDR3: TGCAGTGCTGGCTACTACGAGCAGTACTTC. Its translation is CSAGYYEQYF.

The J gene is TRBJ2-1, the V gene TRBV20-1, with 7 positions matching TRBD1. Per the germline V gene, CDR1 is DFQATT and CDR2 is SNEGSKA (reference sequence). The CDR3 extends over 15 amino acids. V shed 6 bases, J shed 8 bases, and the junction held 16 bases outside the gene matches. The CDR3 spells CSAYPTGLLSDEQFF. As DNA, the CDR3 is TGCAGTGCCTACCCGACAGGGCTCCTTAGCGATGAGCAGTTCTTC.

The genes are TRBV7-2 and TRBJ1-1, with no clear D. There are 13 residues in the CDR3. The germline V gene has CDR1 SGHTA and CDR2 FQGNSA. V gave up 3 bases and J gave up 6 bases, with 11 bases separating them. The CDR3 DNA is TGTGCCAGCAGCTTTTCGAGGTCTTCTGAAGCTTTCTTT. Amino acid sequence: CASSFSRSSEAFF.

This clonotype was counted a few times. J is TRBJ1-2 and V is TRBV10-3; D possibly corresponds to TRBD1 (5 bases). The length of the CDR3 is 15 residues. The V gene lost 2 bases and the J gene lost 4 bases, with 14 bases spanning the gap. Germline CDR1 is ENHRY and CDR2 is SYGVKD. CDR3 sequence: CAISEGTTQTYGYTF. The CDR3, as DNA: TGTGCCATCAGTGAGGGGACCACCCAGACCTATGGCTACACCTTC.

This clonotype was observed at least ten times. The CDR3 loop is CASSRDVHNEQFF. CDR3 DNA: TGTGCCAGCAGCCGGGACGTCCACAATGAGCAGTTCTTC. The chain recombines TRBV7-3 with TRBJ2-1, with D possibly being TRBD1 or TRBD2 (5 bases each). Germline V gives CDR1 SGHTA, CDR2 FQGTGA. The V end lost 5 bases, the J end lost 5 bases, and 10 bases lay between the germline ends. The CDR3 runs to 13 residues.

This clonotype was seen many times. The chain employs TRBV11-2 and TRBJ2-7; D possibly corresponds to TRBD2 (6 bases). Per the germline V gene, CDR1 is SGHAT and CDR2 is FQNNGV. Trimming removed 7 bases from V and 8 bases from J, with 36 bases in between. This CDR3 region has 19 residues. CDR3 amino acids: CASNLYGPTLGTGGVKQYF. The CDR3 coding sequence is TGTGCCAGCAACCTATATGGGCCGACGTTGGGCACCGGAGGGGTAAAGCAGTACTTC.

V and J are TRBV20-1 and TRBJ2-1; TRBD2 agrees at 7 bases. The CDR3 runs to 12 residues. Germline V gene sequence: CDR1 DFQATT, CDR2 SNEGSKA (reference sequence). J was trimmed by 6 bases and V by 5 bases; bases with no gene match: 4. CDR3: CSARRGSNEQFF. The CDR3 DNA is TGCAGTGCTCGACGCGGGAGCAATGAGCAGTTCTTC.

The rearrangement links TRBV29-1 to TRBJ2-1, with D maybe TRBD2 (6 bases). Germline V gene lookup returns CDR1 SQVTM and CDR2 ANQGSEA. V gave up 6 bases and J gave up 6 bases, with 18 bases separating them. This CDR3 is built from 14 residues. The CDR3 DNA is TGCAGCGTGGAACAGCGGGTAGTTCTCAATGAGCAGTTCTTC. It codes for CSVEQRVVLNEQFF.